This T cell receptor (beta chain) was sequenced for a study of tumor-infiltrating lymphocytes in primary liver carcinoma. Regarding this clonotype: Germline and junction disagree at one end, which may indicate a read error.

cDNA specific to TCR beta was made from around 450 ng of total RNA, with a constant-region primer employed for priming. The TCR beta library was amplified through three nested multiplex PCR rounds in a modified ARM-PCR procedure. TCRdb analysed the multiplex PCR reads with MiXCR anew, one entry per CDR3 protein. The table lists about 78,000 distinct CDR3 sequences, over 60% of them singletons. It was from roughly 20-30 mg of unsorted bulk tissue that RNA and DNA were co-extracted. Input material: liver tumor tissue from sampling region 4. Regarding subset: tumor region T4, right-lateral pole. This TCR came from a man aged 40-49 years with primary liver carcinoma and hepatitis B virus infection.

The CDR3 sequence: CVSSLVTSTQTDTQYF. The CDR3 coding sequence is TGTGTCAGCAGCCTCGTGACTAGCACACAAACAGATACACAGTATTTT. This chain uses TRBV11-1 with TRBJ2-3; 7 nucleotides match TRBD2. Germline lookup yields CDR1 SGHAT and CDR2 FQDESV (reference sequence). The CDR3 loop spans 16 amino acids.